One sample yielded the 10 T cell receptor beta chains listed below, sequenced in a study of T cells in Graves' hyperthyroidism and ophthalmopathy. Amplification targeted TCR beta CDR3 regions from RNA transcripts. The study used the HTBI primer set for a first-round RT-PCR of the TCR CDR3. From the multiplex PCR reads, TCRdb called clonotypes with MiXCR, one entry per CDR3 protein. The table records 600,000 or so distinct CDR3 sequences, roughly 17% of them present only once. Sequenced input: blood. Receptors were obtained from a woman in her twenties or thirties with Graves' hyperthyroidism.

In this sample, this clonotype turned up many times. The chain couples TRBV11-3 to TRBJ2-1; D remains ambiguous. Trimming took off 1 base at V and 0 bases at J, with 10 bases between the two ends. The CDR3 consists of 16 residues. Per the germline V gene, CDR1 is SGHNT and CDR2 is YENEEA. The CDR3 nucleotides are TGTGCCAGCAGCTTAGGCAGTCTAAGCTCCTACAATGAGCAGTTCTTC. Encoded protein: CASSLGSLSSYNEQFF.

This clonotype has a count of ten or more. V gene TRBV20-1 combines with J gene TRBJ2-7; no definite D call. This CDR3 is built from 12 residues. Trimming took 5 bases from V and 0 from J, leaving 8 bases between them. CDR1 and CDR2 from the germline V gene are DFQATT and SNEGSKA (reference sequence). The CDR3 DNA is TGCAGTGCTCCCGGAATCTCCTACGAGCAGTACTTC. Protein: CSAPGISYEQYF.

This clonotype was seen ten or more times. The chain carries TRBV28 and TRBJ2-7; D is unclear. The germline V gene has CDR1 MDHEN and CDR2 SYDVKM. This CDR3 has 16 residues. With 3 bases removed from V and 6 bases from J, the gap between germline ends came to 21 bases. The CDR3 loop reads CASSFGNAQLHSEQYF. For the CDR3, the DNA is TGTGCCAGCAGTTTTGGTAATGCGCAGCTTCATTCCGAGCAGTACTTC.

This clonotype was observed many times. The V and J genes are TRBV11-2 and TRBJ2-7; 9 nucleotides agree with TRBD1. This CDR3 spans 13 amino acids. The V and J ends lost 6 bases and 8 bases, in that order; junction bases with no gene match: 8. From germline, CDR1 is SGHAT and CDR2 FQNNGV. The CDR3 region has the DNA TGTGCCAGCAGTACCGGGACAGGGATAAAGCAGTACTTC. Protein product: CASSTGTGIKQYF.

This clonotype has ten or more counts. J is TRBJ1-1 and V is TRBV12-3 or TRBV12-4, with 9 bases fitting TRBD1. CDR3 length: 15 amino acids. The J segment lost 0 bases and the V segment lost 6 bases, leaving 5 bases of the junction unmatched. The CDR3 reads CASRPRTGVNTEAFF. The CDR3 DNA is TGTGCCAGCAGACCCCGGACAGGGGTGAACACTGAAGCTTTCTTT.

This clonotype was seen at least ten times. The rearrangement uses TRBV27 and TRBJ2-1; tentative D call: TRBD1 (5 bases). CDR1 is MNHEY, CDR2 SMNVEV, per germline (reference sequence). Trimming took 1 base from V and 5 from J, leaving 9 bases between them. This CDR3 is 14 amino acids long. The CDR3 nucleotides are TGTGCCAGCAGTTTATGGGCAGGGCACAATGAGCAGTTCTTC. It is translated as CASSLWAGHNEQFF.

This clonotype was observed a handful of times. The rearrangement uses TRBV5-6 and TRBJ2-5; possible D gene TRBD2, 5 bases. This CDR3 is 15 amino acids long. The germline gives CDR1 SGHDT, CDR2 YYEEEE. Trimming removed 1 base at V and 3 bases at J, with 13 bases between. The CDR3 bases are TGTGCCAGCAGCTTGATCTGGGGAGTCGAAGAGACCCAGTACTTC. As protein: CASSLIWGVEETQYF.

Only a few counts were recorded for this clonotype. This chain joins TRBV25-1 and TRBJ2-2; D gene ambiguous. In germline, CDR1 is MGHDK, CDR2 SYGVNS. The CDR3 consists of 13 residues. The V end was cut by 6 bases, the J end by 4 bases, with 9 bases between. DNA for the CDR3: TGTGCCAGCAGGGATTGGATCACCGGGGAGCTGTTTTTT. This encodes CASRDWITGELFF.

With respect to this clonotype: Relative to the germline gene, one junction end is altered; a read error may explain this. V gene TRBV20-1 combines with J gene TRBJ1-5, with D tentatively TRBD1 (6 bases). The germline CDR1 and CDR2 sequences are DFQATT and SNEGSKA (reference sequence). This CDR3 region has 14 residues. The CDR3 loop is CSASPEGGNQPQHF. Here the CDR3 DNA reads TGCAGTGCTTCCCCCGAGGGGGGGAATCAACCCCAGCATTTT.

This clonotype was detected ten times or more. This chain joins TRBV12-3 or TRBV12-4 and TRBJ1-6, with D unresolved. V shed 2 bases and J shed 8 bases, with 10 bases lying between them. The CDR3 is made up of 14 amino acids. The CDR3 DNA sequence: TGTGCCAGCAGTTTACGGGGAGGCGATTCACCCCTCCACTTT. It codes for CASSLRGGDSPLHF.